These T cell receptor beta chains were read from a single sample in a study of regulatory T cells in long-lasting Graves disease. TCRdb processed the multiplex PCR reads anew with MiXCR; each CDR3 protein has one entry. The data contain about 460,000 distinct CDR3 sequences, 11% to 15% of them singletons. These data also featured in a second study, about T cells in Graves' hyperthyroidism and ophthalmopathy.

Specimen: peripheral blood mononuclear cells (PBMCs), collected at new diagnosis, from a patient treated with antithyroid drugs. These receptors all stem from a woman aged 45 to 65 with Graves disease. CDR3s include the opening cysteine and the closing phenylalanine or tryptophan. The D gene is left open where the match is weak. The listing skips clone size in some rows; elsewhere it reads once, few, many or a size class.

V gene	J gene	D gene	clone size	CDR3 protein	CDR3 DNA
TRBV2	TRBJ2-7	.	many	CASRGNEQYF	TGTGCCAGCCGGGGAAACGAGCAGTACTTC
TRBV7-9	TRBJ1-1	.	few	CASSLITAAGLHTEAFF	TGTGCCAGCAGCTTAATAACCGCGGCAGGCCTTCACACTGAAGCTTTCTTT
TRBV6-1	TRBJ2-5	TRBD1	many	CASRDRVKETQYF	TGTGCCAGCAGGGACAGGGTGAAAGAGACCCAGTACTTC
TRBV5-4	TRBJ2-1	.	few	CASSLGGVSPNEQFF	TGTGCCAGCAGCTTGGGAGGGGTTAGCCCGAATGAGCAGTTCTTC
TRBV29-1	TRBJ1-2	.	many	CSVDDRKRGYGYTF	TGCAGCGTTGACGACCGGAAAAGGGGCTATGGCTACACCTTC
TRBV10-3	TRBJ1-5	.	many	CAISVGAGEAQPQHF	TGTGCCATCAGTGTCGGGGCAGGTGAGGCGCAGCCCCAGCATTTT
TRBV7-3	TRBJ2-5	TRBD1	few	CASSIGQGAPQETQYF	TGTGCCAGCAGCATAGGACAGGGGGCCCCACAAGAGACCCAGTACTTC
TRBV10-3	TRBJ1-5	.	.	CAISEQDQPQHF	TGTGCCATCAGTGAACAGGATCAGCCCCAGCATTTT
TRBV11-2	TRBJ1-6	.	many	CAAGGSSYNSPLHF	TGTGCCGCCGGGGGTAGCTCCTATAATTCACCCCTCCACTTT
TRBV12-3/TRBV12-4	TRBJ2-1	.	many	CAIPHLGLGDFKQFF	TGTGCCATACCCCACCTGGGGCTAGGAGATTTCAAGCAGTTCTTC
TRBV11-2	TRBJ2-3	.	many	CASSQGGRALNTDTQYF	TGTGCCAGCAGCCAAGGGGGAAGGGCGCTAAATACAGATACGCAGTATTTT
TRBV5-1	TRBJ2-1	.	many	CASSLEAGRSSYNEQFF	TGCGCCAGCAGCTTGGAGGCAGGGAGAAGCTCCTACAATGAGCAGTTCTTC
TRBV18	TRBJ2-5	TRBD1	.	CASSPNGQGGQETQYF	TGTGCCAGCTCACCTAACGGACAGGGGGGGCAAGAGACCCAGTACTTC
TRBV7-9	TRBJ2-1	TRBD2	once	CASSEWTSGSSCNEQFF	TGTGCCAGCAGCGAATGGACTAGCGGGAGTTCTTGCAATGAGCAGTTCTTC
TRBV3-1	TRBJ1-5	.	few	CASSQAGYSNQPQHF	TGTGCCAGCAGCCAAGCGGGGTATAGCAATCAGCCCCAGCATTTT
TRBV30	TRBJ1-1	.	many	CAWRSTYNTEAFF	TGTGCCTGGAGATCCACATATAACACTGAAGCTTTCTTT
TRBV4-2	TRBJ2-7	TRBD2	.	CASSPSSGTVIYEQYF	TGTGCCAGCAGCCCCTCTAGCGGGACGGTTATATACGAGCAGTACTTC
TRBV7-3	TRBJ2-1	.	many	CASSLEIGSEQFF	TGTGCCAGCAGCTTAGAGATTGGGTCTGAGCAGTTCTTC
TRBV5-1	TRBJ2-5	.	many	CASSFTVEETQYF	TGCGCCAGCAGCTTTACAGTAGAAGAGACCCAGTACTTC
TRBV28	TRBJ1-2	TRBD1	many	CASRRGDRGFSGYTF	TGTGCCAGCAGGCGAGGAGACAGGGGGTTCTCTGGCTACACCTTC
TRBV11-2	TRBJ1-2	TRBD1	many	CASSLRQGLYGYTF	TGTGCCAGCAGCTTACGACAGGGGCTCTATGGCTACACCTTC
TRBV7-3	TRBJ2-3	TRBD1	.	CASSRTGGATDTQYF	TGTGCCAGCAGCCGGACAGGGGGCGCTACAGATACGCAGTATTTT
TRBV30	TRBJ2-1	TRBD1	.	CAWSVLGGDYSEQFF	TGTGCCTGGAGTGTACTAGGGGGCGATTACAGTGAGCAGTTCTTC
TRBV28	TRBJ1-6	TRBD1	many	CASSPGTAYNSPLHF	TGTGCCAGCAGTCCCGGGACAGCATATAATTCACCCCTCCACTTT
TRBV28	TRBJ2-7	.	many	CASRNIGHYEQYF	TGTGCCAGCAGAAACATTGGACATTACGAGCAGTACTTC
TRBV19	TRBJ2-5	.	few	CASSMVTRETQYF	TGTGCCAGTAGTATGGTTACGCGGGAGACCCAGTACTTC
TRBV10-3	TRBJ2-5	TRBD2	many	CAISRGTSVGETQYF	TGTGCCATCAGCCGAGGGACTAGCGTCGGAGAGACCCAGTACTTC
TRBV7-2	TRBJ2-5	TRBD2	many	CASSPLWRGSGRGETQYF	TGTGCCAGCAGCCCCCTTTGGAGGGGAAGCGGGAGGGGTGAGACCCAGTACTTC
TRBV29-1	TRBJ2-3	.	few	CSVVAVMDTQYF	TGCAGCGTTGTTGCCGTCATGGATACGCAGTATTTT
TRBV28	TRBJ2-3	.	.	CASSLSRNTQYF	TGTGCCAGCAGTTTAAGCAGGAATACGCAGTATTTT
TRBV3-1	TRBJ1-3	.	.	CASSQDTVSGNTIYF	TGTGCCAGCAGCCAAGATACGGTCTCTGGAAACACCATATATTTT
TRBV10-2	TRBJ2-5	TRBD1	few	CATQGEETQYF	TGCGCCACCCAGGGGGAAGAGACCCAGTACTTC
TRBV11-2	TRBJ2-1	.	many	CASSPYGLKLSSYNEQFF	TGTGCCAGCAGCCCGTACGGGCTCAAATTAAGCTCCTACAATGAGCAGTTCTTC
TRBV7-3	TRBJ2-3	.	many	CASSTQGEGLVAQYF	TGTGCCAGCAGCACCCAGGGGGAGGGCCTGGTTGCGCAGTATTTT
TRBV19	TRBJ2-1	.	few	CASSLIRAEYEQFF	TGTGCCAGTAGTCTCATCAGGGCGGAGTATGAGCAGTTCTTC
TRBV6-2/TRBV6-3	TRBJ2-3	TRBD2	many	CASSYRTSGRAVEADTQYF	TGTGCCAGCAGTTACCGGACTAGCGGGAGGGCCGTGGAAGCAGATACGCAGTATTTT
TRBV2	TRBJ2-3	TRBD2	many	CASTGRGGSRDTQYF	TGTGCCAGCACCGGAAGGGGCGGGAGTCGGGATACGCAGTATTTT
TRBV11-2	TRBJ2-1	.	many	CASSLGGLPTNEQFF	TGTGCCAGCAGCTTAGGGGGACTTCCGACCAATGAGCAGTTCTTC
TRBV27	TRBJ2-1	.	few	CASSSNGNLGNEQFF	TGTGCCAGCAGTTCCAACGGCAATCTGGGCAATGAGCAGTTCTTC
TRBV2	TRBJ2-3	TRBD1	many	CASSEETGGLTDTQYF	TGTGCCAGCAGTGAGGAGACAGGGGGTCTCACAGATACGCAGTATTTT
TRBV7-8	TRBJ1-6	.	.	CASSLDAGWDSPLHF	TGTGCCAGCAGCTTGGATGCAGGGTGGGATTCACCCCTCCACTTT
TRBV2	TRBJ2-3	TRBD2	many	CASRETSGNPDTQYF	TGTGCCAGCAGGGAAACTAGCGGGAATCCAGATACGCAGTATTTT
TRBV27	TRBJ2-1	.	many	CASSLSKTGDNEQFF	TGTGCCAGCAGTTTATCTAAGACGGGAGACAATGAGCAGTTCTTC
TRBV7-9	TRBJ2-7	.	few	CASSPNFGGYYERYF	TGTGCCAGCAGCCCGAACTTTGGGGGCTACTACGAGCGGTACTTC
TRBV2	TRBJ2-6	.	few	CASTEVATSGANVLTF	TGTGCCAGCACTGAAGTCGCCACCTCTGGGGCCAACGTCCTGACTTTC
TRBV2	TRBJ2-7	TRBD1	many	CASSDPGQGREQYF	TGTGCCAGCAGCGATCCGGGACAGGGGCGCGAGCAGTACTTC
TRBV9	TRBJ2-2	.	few	CASRSTGELFF	TGTGCCAGCAGAAGCACCGGGGAGCTGTTTTTT
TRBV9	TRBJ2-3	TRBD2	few	CASSPRRAGEGDTQYF	TGTGCCAGCAGCCCCCGTCGTGCGGGAGAAGGTGATACGCAGTATTTT
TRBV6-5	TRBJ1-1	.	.	CASSYGGSRKAEALF	TGTGCCAGCAGTTACGGAGGCAGTCGAAAAGCTGAAGCTCTCTTT
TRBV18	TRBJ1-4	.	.	CASSPEGHLGSEKLFF	TGTGCCAGCTCACCAGAAGGGCATCTGGGGAGTGAAAAACTGTTTTTT
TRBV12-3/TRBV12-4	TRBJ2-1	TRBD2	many	CASSPRSSGLTYNEQFF	TGTGCCAGCAGTCCTCGTTCTAGCGGGTTAACCTACAATGAGCAGTTCTTC
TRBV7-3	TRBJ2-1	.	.	CASSSISQGEQFF	TGTGCCAGCAGCTCTATTTCACAGGGAGAGCAGTTCTTC
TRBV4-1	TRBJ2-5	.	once	CAGSQVSREWREGDRGTQYF	TGCGCCGGCAGCCAAGTCAGCCGGGAGTGGCGGGAGGGTGACAGGGGGACCCAGTACTTC
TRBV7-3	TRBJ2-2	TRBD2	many	CASSLTAGDAGELFF	TGTGCCAGCAGCTTAACAGCGGGAGACGCCGGGGAGCTGTTTTTT
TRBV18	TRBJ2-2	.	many	CASSPPATGTGELFF	TGTGCCAGCTCACCACCGGCCACGGGCACCGGGGAGCTGTTTTTT
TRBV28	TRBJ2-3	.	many	CASSLRGTFTDTQYF	TGTGCCAGCAGTTTACGGGGCACATTCACAGATACGCAGTATTTT
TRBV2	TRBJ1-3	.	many	CASTEPRSSGNTIYF	TGTGCCAGCACCGAACCGCGGAGCTCTGGAAACACCATATATTTT